This T cell receptor beta chain derives from a study of control samples from healthy donors and cancer patients. Trimming cost V 1 base and J 3 bases, with 18 bases left between them. The CDR3 length is 17 residues. The germline V gene has CDR1 LNHDA and CDR2 SQIVND (reference sequence). Profiling relied on immunoSEQ multiplex PCR, and the TCRdb table lists in-frame clones only, not all of them. Here the sample spans about 140,000 clones, roughly 90% being singletons. The sample was blood. The receptor was isolated from a man aged 30 to 39 in good health. The chain recombines TRBV19 with TRBJ1-1; D unresolved. CDR3 sequence reads: CASSIGLEGLVHTEAFF. CDR3 DNA: TGTGCCAGTAGTATAGGATTAGAGGGTTTGGTTCACACTGAAGCTTTCTTT.